The sequence of this T cell receptor (beta chain) was determined in a study of beta chain features in type 1 diabetes. CD45RO/CCR7/CD25/CD127/CD95/CD27 separated CD4+ naive, central memory, regulatory and stem cell-like memory cells by sorting. Overall study results and limits: PCR may have favored shorter templates equally in patients and controls.

This clone was seen a handful of times. Its target is unknown. The investigators reverse transcribed all of the isolated RNA, so they sequenced expressed TCRB transcripts. Clones were sequenced by immunoSEQ multiplex PCR, and TCRdb holds only the in-frame ones, with some missing. This sample carries about 360,000 clones, roughly an eighth of them seen once, and the ten largest clones take 0.017%. Sequencing was carried out using naive CD4+ T cells from blood. This TCR derives from a young man in good health.

CDR3 sequence: CATSRDLVAGDNEQFF. For the CDR3, the DNA is TGTGCCACCAGCAGAGATCTGGTAGCGGGAGACAATGAGCAGTTCTTC. This chain joins TRBV15 and TRBJ2-1, with 9 bases fitting TRBD2. CDR1 LNHNV and CDR2 YYDKDF come from the germline V gene (reference sequence). V gave up 0 bases and J gave up 5 bases; unmatched junction bases: 5. This CDR3 is 16 amino acids long. Together with reference TRBV15 and TRBJ2-1, the CDR3 gives the full variable domain: DAMVIQNPRYQVTQFGKPVTLSCSQTLNHNVMYWYQQKSSQAPKLLFHYYDKDFNNEADTPDNFQSRRPNTSFCFLDIRSPGLGDTAMYLCATSRDLVAGDNEQFFGPGTRLTVL.